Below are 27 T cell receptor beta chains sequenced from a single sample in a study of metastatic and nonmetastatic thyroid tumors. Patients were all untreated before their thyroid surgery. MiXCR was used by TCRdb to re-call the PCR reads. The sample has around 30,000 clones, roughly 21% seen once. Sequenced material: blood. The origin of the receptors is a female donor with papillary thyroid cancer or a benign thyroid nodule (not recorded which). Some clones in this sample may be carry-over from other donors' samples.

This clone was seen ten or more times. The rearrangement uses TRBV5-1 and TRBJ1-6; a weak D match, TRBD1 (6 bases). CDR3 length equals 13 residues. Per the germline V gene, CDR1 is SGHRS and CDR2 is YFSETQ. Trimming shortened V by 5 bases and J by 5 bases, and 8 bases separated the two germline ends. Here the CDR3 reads CASRAGDNSPLHF. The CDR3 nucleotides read TGCGCCAGCAGGGCAGGGGATAATTCACCCCTCCACTTT. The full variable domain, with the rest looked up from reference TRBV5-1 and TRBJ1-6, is KAGVTQTPRYLIKTRGQQVTLSCSPISGHRSVSWYQQTPGQGLQFLFEYFSETQRNKGNFPGRFSGRQFSNSRSEMNVSTLELGDSALYLCASRAGDNSPLHFGNGTRLTVT.

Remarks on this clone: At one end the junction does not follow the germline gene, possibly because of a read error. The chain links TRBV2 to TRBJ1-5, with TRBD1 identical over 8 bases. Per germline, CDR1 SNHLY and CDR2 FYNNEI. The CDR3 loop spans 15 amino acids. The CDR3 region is CSSSIQGDINQPQHF. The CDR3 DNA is TGTTCCAGCAGTATACAGGGGGACATCAATCAGCCCCAGCATTTT. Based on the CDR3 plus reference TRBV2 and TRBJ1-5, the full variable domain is EPEVTQTPSHQVTQMGQEVILRCVPISNHLYFYWYRQILGQKVEFLVSFYNNEISEKSEIFDDQFSVERPDGSNFTLKIRSTKLEDSAMYFCSSSIQGDINQPQHFGDGTRLSIL.

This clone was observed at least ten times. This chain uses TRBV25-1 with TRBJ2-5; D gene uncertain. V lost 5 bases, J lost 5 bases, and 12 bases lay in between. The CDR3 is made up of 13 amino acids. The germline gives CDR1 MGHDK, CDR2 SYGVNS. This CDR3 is CASSLVHFETQYF. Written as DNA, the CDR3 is TGTGCCAGCAGTCTAGTTCATTTTGAGACCCAGTACTTC. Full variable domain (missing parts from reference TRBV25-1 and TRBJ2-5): EADIYQTPRYLVIGTGKKITLECSQTMGHDKMYWYQQDPGMELHLIHYSYGVNSTEKGDLSSESTVSRIRTEHFPLTLESARPSHTSQYLCASSLVHFETQYFGPGTRLLVL.

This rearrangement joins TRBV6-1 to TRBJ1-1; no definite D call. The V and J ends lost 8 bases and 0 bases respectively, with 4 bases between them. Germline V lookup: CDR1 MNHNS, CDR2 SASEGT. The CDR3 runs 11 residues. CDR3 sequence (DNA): TGTGCCAGCCGGGTGAACACTGAAGCTTTCTTT. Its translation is CASRVNTEAFF.

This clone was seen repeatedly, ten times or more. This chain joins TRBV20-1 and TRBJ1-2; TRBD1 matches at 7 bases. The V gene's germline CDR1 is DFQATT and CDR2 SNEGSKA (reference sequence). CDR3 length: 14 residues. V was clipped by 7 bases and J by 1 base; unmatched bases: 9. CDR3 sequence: CSGERTGLNYGYTF. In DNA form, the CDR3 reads TGCAGTGGGGAGCGGACAGGCCTTAACTATGGCTACACCTTC.

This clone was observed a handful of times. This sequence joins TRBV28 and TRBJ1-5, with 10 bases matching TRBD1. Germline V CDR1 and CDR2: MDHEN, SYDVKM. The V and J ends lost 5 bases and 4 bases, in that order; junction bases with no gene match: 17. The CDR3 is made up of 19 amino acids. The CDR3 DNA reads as TGTGCCAGCAGTCTAAAATCCGGGACAGGGGTCCTAAATAATCAGCCCCAGCATTTT. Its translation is CASSLKSGTGVLNNQPQHF.

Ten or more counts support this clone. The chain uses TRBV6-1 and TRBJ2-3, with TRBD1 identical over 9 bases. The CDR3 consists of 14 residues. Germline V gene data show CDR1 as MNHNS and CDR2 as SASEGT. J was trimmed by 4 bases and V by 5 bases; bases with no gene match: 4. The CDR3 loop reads CASSSGQGADTQYF. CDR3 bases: TGTGCCAGCAGTTCGGGACAGGGTGCAGATACGCAGTATTTT.

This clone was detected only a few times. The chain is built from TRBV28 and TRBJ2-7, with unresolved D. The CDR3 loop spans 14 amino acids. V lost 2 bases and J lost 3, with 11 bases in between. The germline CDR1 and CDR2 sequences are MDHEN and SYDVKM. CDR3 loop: CASSLPAVLYEQYF. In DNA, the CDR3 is TGTGCCAGCAGTTTACCAGCCGTCCTCTACGAGCAGTACTTC.

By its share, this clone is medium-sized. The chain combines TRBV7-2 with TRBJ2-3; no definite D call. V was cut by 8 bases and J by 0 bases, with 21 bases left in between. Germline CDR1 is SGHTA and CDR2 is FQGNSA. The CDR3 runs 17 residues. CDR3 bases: TGTGCCAGCTCAAAGACCCGAACAGTACCTAGCACAGATACGCAGTATTTT. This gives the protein CASSKTRTVPSTDTQYF.

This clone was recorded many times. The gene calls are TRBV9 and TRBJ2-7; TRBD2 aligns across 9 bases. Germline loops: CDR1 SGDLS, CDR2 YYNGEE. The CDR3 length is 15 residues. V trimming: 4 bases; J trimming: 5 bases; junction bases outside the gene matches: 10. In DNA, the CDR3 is TGTGCCAGCAGCCCAGGGGGACTAGCTACCGACGAGCAGTACTTC. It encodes CASSPGGLATDEQYF. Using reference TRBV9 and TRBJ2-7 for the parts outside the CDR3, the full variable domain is DSGVTQTPKHLITATGQRVTLRCSPRSGDLSVYWYQQSLDQGLQFLIQYYNGEERAKGNILERFSAQQFPDLHSELNLSSLELGDSALYFCASSPGGLATDEQYFGPGTRLTVT.

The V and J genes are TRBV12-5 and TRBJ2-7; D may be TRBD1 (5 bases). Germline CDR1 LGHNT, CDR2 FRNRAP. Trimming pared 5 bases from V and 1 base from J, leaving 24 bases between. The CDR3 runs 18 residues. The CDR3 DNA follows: TGTGCTAGTGGTCCAAGTGAGGCAGGCTTCACAGGATCCTACGAGCAGTACTTC. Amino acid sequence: CASGPSEAGFTGSYEQYF.

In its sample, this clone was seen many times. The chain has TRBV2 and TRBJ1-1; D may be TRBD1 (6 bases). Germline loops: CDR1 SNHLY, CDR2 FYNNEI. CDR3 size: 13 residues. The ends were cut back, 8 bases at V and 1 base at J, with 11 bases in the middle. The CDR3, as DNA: TGTGCCAGCCAAGAACAGGGGAACACTGAAGCTTTCTTT. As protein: CASQEQGNTEAFF.

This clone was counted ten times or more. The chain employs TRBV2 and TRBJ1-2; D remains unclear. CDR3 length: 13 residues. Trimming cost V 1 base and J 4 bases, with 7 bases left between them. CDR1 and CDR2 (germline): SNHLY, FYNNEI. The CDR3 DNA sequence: TGTGCCAGCAGTGAAGGACACGTCTATGGCTACACCTTC. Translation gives CASSEGHVYGYTF.

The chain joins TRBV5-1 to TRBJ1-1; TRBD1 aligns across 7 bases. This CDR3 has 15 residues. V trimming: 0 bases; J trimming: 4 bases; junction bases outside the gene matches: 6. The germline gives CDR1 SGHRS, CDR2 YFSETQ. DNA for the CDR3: TGCGCCAGCAGCTTGGCCACAGGGGCGGTCACTGAAGCTTTCTTT. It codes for CASSLATGAVTEAFF. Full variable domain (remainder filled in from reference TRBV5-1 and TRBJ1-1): KAGVTQTPRYLIKTRGQQVTLSCSPISGHRSVSWYQQTPGQGLQFLFEYFSETQRNKGNFPGRFSGRQFSNSRSEMNVSTLELGDSALYLCASSLATGAVTEAFFGQGTRLTVV.

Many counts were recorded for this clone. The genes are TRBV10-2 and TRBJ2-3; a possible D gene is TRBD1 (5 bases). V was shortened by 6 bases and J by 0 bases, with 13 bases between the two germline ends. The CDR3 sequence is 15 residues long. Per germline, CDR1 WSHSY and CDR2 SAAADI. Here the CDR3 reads CASSLQEPSTDTQYF. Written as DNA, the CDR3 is TGCGCCAGCAGCCTACAGGAACCAAGCACAGATACGCAGTATTTT.

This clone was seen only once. The CDR3 is CSARDAGSYYGYTF. As DNA, the CDR3 is TGCAGTGCTAGAGACGCAGGTTCGTACTATGGCTACACCTTC. The J gene is TRBJ1-2, the V gene TRBV20-1; D gene ambiguous. V was trimmed by 0 bases and J by 3 bases, leaving 11 bases between them. The CDR3 loop spans 14 amino acids. Germline CDR1 DFQATT, CDR2 SNEGSKA (reference sequence).

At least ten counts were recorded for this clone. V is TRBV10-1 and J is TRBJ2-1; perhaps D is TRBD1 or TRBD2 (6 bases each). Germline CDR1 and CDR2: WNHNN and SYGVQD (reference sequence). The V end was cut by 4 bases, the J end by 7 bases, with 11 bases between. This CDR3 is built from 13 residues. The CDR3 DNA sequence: TGCGCCAGCAGTGTGGGGGGCTGGAATGAGCAGTTCTTC. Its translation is CASSVGGWNEQFF.

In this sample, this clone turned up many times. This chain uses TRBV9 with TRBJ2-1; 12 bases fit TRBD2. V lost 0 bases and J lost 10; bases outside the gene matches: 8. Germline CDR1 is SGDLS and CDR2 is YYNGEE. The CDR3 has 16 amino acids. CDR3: CASSVGASGGGSEQFF. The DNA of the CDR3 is TGTGCCAGCAGCGTAGGGGCTAGCGGGGGGGGCTCCGAGCAGTTCTTC.

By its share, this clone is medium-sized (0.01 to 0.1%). The CDR3 nucleotides are TGTGCCACCAGCAGATCGAGACTGCAAGAGACCCAGTACTTC. Protein product: CATSRSRLQETQYF. The V call is TRBV15, the J call TRBJ2-5; D gene uncertain. Trimming pared 2 bases from V and 2 bases from J, leaving 9 bases between. The CDR3 totals 14 residues. Germline V CDR1 and CDR2: LNHNV, YYDKDF (reference sequence).

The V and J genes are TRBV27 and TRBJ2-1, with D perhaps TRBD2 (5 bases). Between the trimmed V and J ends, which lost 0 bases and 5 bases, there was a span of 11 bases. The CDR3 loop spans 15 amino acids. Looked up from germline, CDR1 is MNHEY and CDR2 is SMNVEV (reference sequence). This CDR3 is CASSLSLAYNNEQFF. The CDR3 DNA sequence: TGTGCCAGCAGTTTATCCCTAGCTTATAACAATGAGCAGTTCTTC.

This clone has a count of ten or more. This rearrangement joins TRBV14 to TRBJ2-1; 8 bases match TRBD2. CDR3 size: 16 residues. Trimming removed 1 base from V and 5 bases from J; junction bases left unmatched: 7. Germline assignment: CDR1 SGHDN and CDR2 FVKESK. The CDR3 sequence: CASSQGYGSGNNEQFF. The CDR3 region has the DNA TGTGCCAGCAGCCAAGGATATGGTAGCGGGAACAATGAGCAGTTCTTC.

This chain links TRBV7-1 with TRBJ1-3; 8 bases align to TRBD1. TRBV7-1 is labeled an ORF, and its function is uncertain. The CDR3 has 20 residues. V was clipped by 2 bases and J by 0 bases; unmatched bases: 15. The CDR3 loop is CASSSIKGSPQGGSGNTIYF. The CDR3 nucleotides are TGTGCCAGCAGCTCAATTAAAGGCTCCCCACAGGGGGGCTCTGGAAACACCATATATTTT.

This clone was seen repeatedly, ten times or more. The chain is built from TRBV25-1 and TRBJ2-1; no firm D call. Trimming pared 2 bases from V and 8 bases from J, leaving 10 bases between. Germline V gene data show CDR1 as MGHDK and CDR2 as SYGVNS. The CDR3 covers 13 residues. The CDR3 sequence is CASSERGGDEQFF. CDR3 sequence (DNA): TGTGCCAGCAGTGAACGTGGCGGCGATGAGCAGTTCTTC.

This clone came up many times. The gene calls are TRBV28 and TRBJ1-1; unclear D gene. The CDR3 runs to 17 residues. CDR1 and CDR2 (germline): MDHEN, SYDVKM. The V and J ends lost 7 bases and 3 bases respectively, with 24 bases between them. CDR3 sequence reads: CASTPTLIRKRDTEAFF. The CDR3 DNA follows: TGTGCCAGCACCCCGACTCTGATTCGAAAAAGGGACACTGAAGCTTTCTTT.

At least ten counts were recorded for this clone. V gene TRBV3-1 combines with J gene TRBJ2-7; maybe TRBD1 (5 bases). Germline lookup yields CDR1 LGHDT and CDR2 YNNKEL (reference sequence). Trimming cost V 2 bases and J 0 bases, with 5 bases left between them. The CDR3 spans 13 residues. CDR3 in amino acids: CASSQQGSYEQYF. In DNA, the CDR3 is TGTGCCAGCAGCCAACAGGGCTCCTACGAGCAGTACTTC.

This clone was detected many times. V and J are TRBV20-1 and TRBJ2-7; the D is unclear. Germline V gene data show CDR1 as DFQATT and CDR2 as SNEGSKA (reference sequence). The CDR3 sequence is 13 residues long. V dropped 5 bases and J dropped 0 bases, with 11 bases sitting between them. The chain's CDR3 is CSAARVSSYEQYF. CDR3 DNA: TGCAGTGCTGCCCGGGTCAGCTCCTACGAGCAGTACTTC.

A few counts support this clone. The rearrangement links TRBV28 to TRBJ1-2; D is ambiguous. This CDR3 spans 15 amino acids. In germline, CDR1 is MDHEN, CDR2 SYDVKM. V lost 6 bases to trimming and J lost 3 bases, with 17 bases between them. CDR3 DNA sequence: TGTGCCAGCAGCTTAGCGGGGATATCTCACTATGGCTACACCTTC. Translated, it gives CASSLAGISHYGYTF.